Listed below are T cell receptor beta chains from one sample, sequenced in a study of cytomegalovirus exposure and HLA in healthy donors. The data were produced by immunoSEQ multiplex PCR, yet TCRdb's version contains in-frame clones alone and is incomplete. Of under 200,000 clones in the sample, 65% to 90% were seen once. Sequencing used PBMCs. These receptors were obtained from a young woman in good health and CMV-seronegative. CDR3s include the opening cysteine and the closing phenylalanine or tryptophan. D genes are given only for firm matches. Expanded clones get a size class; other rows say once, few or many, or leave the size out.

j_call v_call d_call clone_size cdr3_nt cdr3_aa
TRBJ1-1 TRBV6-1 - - TGTGCCAGCTCATATCGACAAGGGAGCCGAACTGAAGCTTTCTTT CASSYRQGSRTEAFF
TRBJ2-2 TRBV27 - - TGTGCCAGCAAAGAGTCCGGGGAGCTGTTTTTT CASKESGELFF
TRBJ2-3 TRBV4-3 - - TGCGCCAGCAGCCAAGATGACAGAGAATTAGGGAATACGCAGTATTTT CASSQDDRELGNTQYF
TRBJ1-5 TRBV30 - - TGTGCCTGGAGCGGAGGGTTGAGCAATCAGCCCCAGCATTTT CAWSGGLSNQPQHF
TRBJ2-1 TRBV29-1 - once TGCAGCGTCACCGTCGTAGTTATGAATGAGCAGTTCTTC CSVTVVVMNEQFF
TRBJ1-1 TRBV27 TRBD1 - TGTGCCAGCAGTTTATTGGGACAGGGAAGGCCGAACACTGAAGCTTTCTTT CASSLLGQGRPNTEAFF
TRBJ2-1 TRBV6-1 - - TGTGCCAGCAGTGAAGCGGAGCCCCCCAATGAGCAGTTCTTC CASSEAEPPNEQFF
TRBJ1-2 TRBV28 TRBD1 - TGTGCCAGCAGTTTACTGGACAGGGGGTTCACCTTC CASSLLDRGFTF
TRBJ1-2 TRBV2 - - TGTGCCAGCAGTGCTGGGGGAAGCCGCGGGAGCTACACCTTC CASSAGGSRGSYTF
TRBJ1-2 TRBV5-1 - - TGCGCCAGCAGCTTAGACTTTAACTATGGCTACACCTTC CASSLDFNYGYTF
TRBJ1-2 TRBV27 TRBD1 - TGTGCCAGCAGTTTATGGGGACAGGGGGCAGATGGCTACACCTTC CASSLWGQGADGYTF
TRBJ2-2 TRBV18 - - TGTGCCAGCTCACCACCGACTAAAGGGCCTACCGGCGGGGAGCTGTTTTTT CASSPPTKGPTGGELFF
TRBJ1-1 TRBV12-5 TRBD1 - TGTGCTAGTGGTTCGGTGACAGGGAGGAACACTGAAGCTTTCTTT CASGSVTGRNTEAFF